The 23 T cell receptor beta chains below all came from one sample that was sequenced in a study of shared clonotypes between healthy human individuals. Libraries were prepared by immunoSEQ multiplex PCR; TCRdb keeps only in-frame clonotypes and omits some of them. Among over a million clones listed, around four fifths were seen once. The specimen was memory CD4+ T cells sorted from blood. As to subset: CD45RA-negative fraction. The receptors here all came from a man between 18 and 29 years old in good health.

The rearrangement uses TRBV5-1 and TRBJ1-2, with a tentative D call TRBD1 (6 bases). The V end was cut by 0 bases, the J end by 4 bases, with 13 bases between. The CDR3 covers 15 residues. Germline V lookup: CDR1 SGHRS, CDR2 YFSETQ. The CDR3 protein is CASSLGGPSPYGYTF. The CDR3 bases are TGCGCCAGCAGCTTGGGGGGGCCCAGCCCCTATGGCTACACCTTC.

A note on this clone: This specimen includes other DNA sequences encoding the same CDR3. The chain uses TRBV5-1 and TRBJ2-3; perhaps TRBD1 as D (6 bases). The CDR3 length is 13 residues. The V end was cut by 2 bases, the J end by 4 bases, with 8 bases between. Germline values: CDR1 SGHRS, CDR2 YFSETQ. CDR3 amino acids: CASSLQGADTQYF. CDR3 nucleotides: TGCGCCAGCAGCTTACAGGGCGCAGATACGCAGTATTTT.

Worth noting for this clone: Additional DNA sequences in this sample encode the identical CDR3. The rearrangement joins TRBV2 to TRBJ2-7; D is ambiguous. V lost 5 bases to trimming and J lost 0 bases, with 5 bases between them. Germline V gives CDR1 SNHLY, CDR2 FYNNEI. This CDR3 is 12 amino acids long. The CDR3 protein is CASSFTSYEQYF. The DNA for the CDR3 is TGTGCCAGCAGTTTTACCTCCTACGAGCAGTACTTC. Full variable domain (outside the CDR3, taken from reference TRBV2 and TRBJ2-7): EPEVTQTPSHQVTQMGQEVILRCVPISNHLYFYWYRQILGQKVEFLVSFYNNEISEKSEIFDDQFSVERPDGSNFTLKIRSTKLEDSAMYFCASSFTSYEQYFGPGTRLTVT.

This clone was seen a handful of times. J is TRBJ1-5 and V is TRBV30; 8 bases align to TRBD1. Trimming cost V 3 bases and J 6 bases; bases outside gene matches: 4. Germline-derived CDR1 and CDR2 are GTSNPN and SVGIG (reference sequence). The CDR3 length is 13 residues. The CDR3 bases are TGTGCCTGGAGCCAGGACAGGGCTCAGCCCCAGCATTTT. This codes for CAWSQDRAQPQHF.

The chain has TRBV11-2 and TRBJ2-7; D unclear. This CDR3 has 14 amino acids. Germline V gives CDR1 SGHAT, CDR2 FQNNGV. The V end was cut by 5 bases, the J end by 2 bases, with 13 bases between. CDR3 nucleotide sequence: TGTGCCAGCAGCCCGCAGGACGGCACCTACGAGCAGTACTTC. Its translation: CASSPQDGTYEQYF.

For this clone: Other DNA sequences in the same sample also yield this CDR3. The V call is TRBV9, the J call TRBJ2-1, with 9 bases aligning to TRBD2. CDR1 and CDR2 from the germline V gene are SGDLS and YYNGEE. The CDR3 consists of 16 residues. V lost 0 bases, J lost 2 bases, and 3 bases stayed unmatched. DNA of the CDR3: TGTGCCAGCAGCGTAGGGGCTAGCGGGACCTACAATGAGCAGTTCTTC. This sequence encodes CASSVGASGTYNEQFF.

The CDR3 here is CASRSGTGNDNEQFF. The DNA for the CDR3 is TGTGCCAGCAGATCCGGGACAGGGAACGACAATGAGCAGTTCTTC. The genes are TRBV2 and TRBJ2-1; 9 bases match TRBD1. Germline CDR1 SNHLY, CDR2 FYNNEI. The CDR3 covers 15 residues. After removal of 6 bases from V and 5 bases from J, the junction contained 8 bases not matched to a gene.

CDR3 sequence: CASSFVSDTDTQYF. The CDR3 coding sequence is TGCGCCAGCAGCTTTGTGTCGGACACAGATACGCAGTATTTT. The V and J genes are TRBV5-1 and TRBJ2-3; D unclear. The germline V gene encodes CDR1 SGHRS and CDR2 YFSETQ. This CDR3 has 14 amino acids. V shed 2 bases and J shed 2 bases, with 9 bases lying between them. The full variable domain, in which reference TRBV5-1 and TRBJ2-3 provide the parts outside the CDR3, is KAGVTQTPRYLIKTRGQQVTLSCSPISGHRSVSWYQQTPGQGLQFLFEYFSETQRNKGNFPGRFSGRQFSNSRSEMNVSTLELGDSALYLCASSFVSDTDTQYFGPGTRLTVL.

The chain carries TRBV2 and TRBJ2-7; D possibly matches TRBD1 or TRBD2 (6 bases each). The V gene lost 6 bases and the J gene lost 3 bases, with 18 bases spanning the gap. The germline V gene has CDR1 SNHLY and CDR2 FYNNEI. The length of the CDR3 is 15 residues. CDR3 in amino acids: CASSAIGGPNYEQYF. For the CDR3, the DNA is TGTGCCAGCAGCGCTATAGGGGGGCCAAACTACGAGCAGTACTTC.

Of note for this clone: Other DNA sequences of this sample code for an identical CDR3. This chain links TRBV5-6 with TRBJ2-5; maybe TRBD1 (5 bases). The end of the DNA fits TRBJ2-7 better, so the J call may be wrong. The germline CDR1 and CDR2 sequences are SGHDT and YYEEEE. The CDR3 is 14 amino acids. CDR3 coding DNA: TGTGCCAGCAGCTTGGGTACCCAGGGCTACGAGCAGTACTTC. Encoded protein: CASSLGTQGYEQYF.

This chain connects TRBV29-1 to TRBJ2-2; D ambiguous. CDR3 length: 14 residues. V gave up 7 bases and J gave up 6 bases, with 18 bases separating them. Looked up from germline, CDR1 is SQVTM and CDR2 is ANQGSEA. Here the CDR3 DNA reads TGCAGCGCCGCCGTAGCTCCTACGTCCGGGGAGCTGTTTTTT. It yields the protein CSAAVAPTSGELFF.

This chain links TRBV28 with TRBJ2-2; D is perhaps TRBD2 (6 bases). The length of the CDR3 is 13 residues. The V end lost 6 bases, the J end lost 4 bases, and 9 bases lay between the germline ends. CDR1 is MDHEN and CDR2 is SYDVKM in the germline V gene. CDR3: CASRTRGTGELFF. CDR3 DNA sequence: TGTGCCAGCAGGACTAGAGGCACCGGGGAGCTGTTTTTT.

The chain has TRBV14 and TRBJ1-2; D remains unclear. CDR3 length: 13 residues. Germline loops: CDR1 SGHDN, CDR2 FVKESK. V lost 2 bases to trimming and J lost 6 bases, with 10 bases between them. The CDR3 DNA reads as TGTGCCAGCAGCCAATCGGGGATACATGGCTACACCTTC. This sequence encodes CASSQSGIHGYTF.

The rearrangement uses TRBV7-2 and TRBJ2-2; D is uncertain. The V end was cut by 1 base, the J end by 8 bases, with 8 bases between. CDR1 is SGHTA and CDR2 is FQGNSA in the germline V gene. The CDR3 contains 13 residues. The CDR3: CASSLEGYGELFF. DNA of the CDR3: TGTGCCAGCAGCTTAGAGGGTTATGGGGAGCTGTTTTTT.

The V call is TRBV7-9, the J call TRBJ2-1; unclear D gene. V was shortened by 6 bases and J by 0 bases, with 15 bases between the two germline ends. Germline-derived CDR1 and CDR2 are SEHNR and FQNEAQ (reference sequence). The CDR3 covers 16 residues. CDR3 sequence: CASSRNPTRSYNEQFF. DNA for the CDR3: TGTGCCAGCAGTCGGAACCCTACCCGCTCCTACAATGAGCAGTTCTTC.

This clone was seen repeatedly, ten times or more. This rearrangement joins TRBV5-3 to TRBJ2-7; the match to TRBD1 covers 12 bases. TRBV5-3 is marked as an open reading frame, function uncertain. The CDR3 totals 13 residues. V gave up 4 bases and J gave up 11 bases; unmatched junction bases: 7. CDR3 DNA: TGTGCCAGAAGCGGGGACAGGGGGCCGATCGAGTACTTC. As protein: CARSGDRGPIEYF.

In this sample, this clone turned up a few times. V and J are TRBV6-1 and TRBJ2-2; TRBD2 might be the D (6 bases). V lost 6 bases to trimming and J lost 6 bases, with 11 bases between them. The CDR3 covers 13 residues. Germline CDR1 is MNHNS and CDR2 is SASEGT. The CDR3 here is CASRIGGAGELFF. In DNA form, the CDR3 reads TGTGCCAGCAGGATCGGGGGAGCCGGGGAGCTGTTTTTT.

This sequence joins TRBV18 and TRBJ2-3; 11 bases map to TRBD2. The germline CDR1 and CDR2 sequences are KGHSH and LQKENI. J was trimmed by 1 base and V by 4 bases; bases with no gene match: 1. This CDR3 contains 15 residues. CDR3 loop: CASSRGLAGTDTQYF. CDR3 DNA: TGTGCCAGCTCACGGGGACTAGCGGGCACAGATACGCAGTATTTT.

The chain is built from TRBV7-2 and TRBJ2-7; TRBD2 is a possible D gene (6 bases). Trimming cost V 5 bases and J 6 bases, with 17 bases left between them. This CDR3 spans 14 amino acids. Germline V gene lookup returns CDR1 SGHTA and CDR2 FQGNSA. The DNA for the CDR3 is TGTGCCAGCAGCCCCCCTGACGGGGGATTCGAGCAGTACTTC. Translation: CASSPPDGGFEQYF.

The genes are TRBV27 and TRBJ1-1, with a tentative D call TRBD1 (6 bases). Germline lookup yields CDR1 MNHEY and CDR2 SMNVEV (reference sequence). V lost 7 bases and J 5 bases, leaving 14 bases between the germline ends. This CDR3 region has 13 residues. As DNA, the CDR3 is TGTGCCAGCACTGGGGGGGCACGGACTGAAGCTTTCTTT. This codes for CASTGGARTEAFF.

The chain combines TRBV12-5 with TRBJ2-2, with D unclear. Germline CDR1 and CDR2: LGHNT and FRNRAP. V lost 1 base and J 7 bases, leaving 7 bases between the germline ends. The CDR3 totals 13 residues. The CDR3 protein is CASGLEGFGELFF. The CDR3 nucleotides read TGTGCTAGTGGTTTGGAGGGTTTCGGGGAGCTGTTTTTT.

This clone has a handful of counts. The chain employs TRBV6-6 and TRBJ1-1; TRBD1 matches at 7 bases. Per the germline V gene, CDR1 is MNHNY and CDR2 is SVGAGI (reference sequence). There are 15 residues in the CDR3. The V and J ends lost 2 bases and 5 bases, in that order; junction bases with no gene match: 8. The CDR3 is CASSYGRGRWTEAFF. The CDR3 region has the DNA TGTGCCAGCAGTTACGGGAGGGGGCGATGGACTGAAGCTTTCTTT.

Comments on this clone: Relative to the germline gene, one junction end is altered; a read error may explain this. V gene TRBV13 combines with J gene TRBJ2-7; 7 bases are shared with TRBD2. CDR1 PRHDT and CDR2 FYEKMQ come from the germline V gene (reference sequence). This CDR3 has 14 residues. The CDR3: CASSLREASHEQYF. In DNA, the CDR3 is TGTGCCAGCAGCTTACGGGAGGCCTCCCACGAGCAGTACTTC.